These T cell receptor beta chains were read from a single sample in a study of technical replicates of blood from several donors. Generated by immunoSEQ multiplex PCR, the TCRdb table keeps only in-frame clones and is missing some. The repertoire consists of under 110,000 clones, with roughly 95% occurring once and the leading ten covering approximately 0.2%. The sample taken for sequencing was T cells isolated from PBMCs. The receptors here all came from a human donor in good health. CDR3s include the opening cysteine and the closing phenylalanine or tryptophan. The D gene is left open where the match is weak. Only part of the rows carry a size: once, few, many, or a class if the clone is expanded.

V gene	D gene	J gene	clone size	CDR3 protein	CDR3 DNA
TRBV5-1	NA	TRBJ2-2	NA	CASSLAPGESGELFF	TGCGCCAGCAGCTTGGCCCCGGGGGAGTCCGGGGAGCTGTTTTTT
TRBV10-1	TRBD1	TRBJ2-2	NA	CASSGDRTGELFF	TGCGCCAGCAGTGGGGACAGAACCGGGGAGCTGTTTTTT
TRBV6-1	TRBD2	TRBJ2-3	NA	CASSRDFREGDTQYF	TGTGCCAGCAGTAGGGATTTCAGGGAGGGAGATACGCAGTATTTT
TRBV5-4	NA	TRBJ2-3	NA	CASNSEGPGVRGDTQYF	TGTGCCAGCAACTCAGAAGGACCTGGGGTTCGGGGGGATACGCAGTATTTT
TRBV7-2	NA	TRBJ2-7	NA	CASSQTTYSREQYF	TGTGCCAGCAGCCAGACCACCTACAGCCGCGAGCAGTACTTC
TRBV5-6	TRBD2	TRBJ2-3	once	CASSVGLAGPKGDTQYF	TGTGCCAGCAGCGTGGGACTAGCGGGGCCAAAGGGAGATACGCAGTATTTT
TRBV11-3	TRBD2	TRBJ2-1	NA	CASSPGTSEYNEQFF	TGTGCCAGCAGCCCCGGGACTAGCGAGTACAATGAGCAGTTCTTC
TRBV19	NA	TRBJ1-3	NA	CASGSGAGNTIYF	TGTGCCAGCGGCTCGGGGGCTGGAAACACCATATATTTT
TRBV19	NA	TRBJ2-6	NA	CASSHPAGQLSGANVLTF	TGTGCCAGTAGTCACCCCGCGGGACAGCTCTCTGGGGCCAACGTCCTGACTTTC
TRBV30	NA	TRBJ2-3	NA	CAWSLARSKADTQYF	TGTGCCTGGAGTTTAGCAAGGAGCAAGGCAGATACGCAGTATTTT
TRBV2	NA	TRBJ1-1	NA	CASSDQGLNTEAFF	TGTGCCAGCAGTGACCAGGGTCTGAACACTGAAGCTTTCTTT
TRBV4-1	TRBD1	TRBJ1-2	NA	CASSQTGGDYGYTF	TGCGCCAGCAGCCAGACAGGGGGCGACTATGGCTACACCTTC
TRBV7-9	NA	TRBJ1-2	NA	CASSLSGSRNYGYTF	TGTGCCAGCAGCTTATCTGGATCTAGAAACTATGGCTACACCTTC
TRBV5-8	NA	TRBJ1-3	NA	CASSLVTGYGFSGNTIYF	TGTGCCAGCAGCTTGGTAACAGGGTACGGGTTCTCTGGAAACACCATATATTTT
TRBV10-3	TRBD1	TRBJ1-5	NA	CAISGQGQGAQPQHF	TGTGCCATCAGTGGGCAGGGACAGGGGGCTCAGCCCCAGCATTTT
TRBV6-5	TRBD1	TRBJ2-1	NA	CASSRDRGNNEQFF	TGTGCCAGCAGCCGGGACAGGGGTAACAATGAGCAGTTCTTC
TRBV7-3	NA	TRBJ1-1	NA	CASSPTAYQRTTEAFF	TGTGCCAGCAGCCCTACTGCTTATCAGCGGACCACTGAAGCTTTCTTT
TRBV6-5	NA	TRBJ2-4	NA	CASSYAPDGEGRSF	TGTGCCAGCAGTTACGCGCCGGACGGGGAAGGTCGATCATTC
TRBV28	TRBD2	TRBJ2-7	NA	CASGGGRYEQYF	TGTGCCAGCGGGGGCGGGAGGTACGAGCAGTACTTC
TRBV28	NA	TRBJ1-2	NA	CASSFQSVRGYTF	TGTGCCAGCAGTTTTCAGTCTGTCAGGGGCTACACCTTC
TRBV27	NA	TRBJ1-5	NA	CASSLVSGEGQPQHF	TGTGCCAGCAGTTTAGTCTCCGGGGAGGGTCAGCCCCAGCATTTT
TRBV12-5	NA	TRBJ1-2	NA	CASGLVSDRTIPYGYTF	TGTGCTAGTGGTTTGGTGAGCGACCGAACTATCCCCTATGGCTACACCTTC
TRBV7-9	TRBD1	TRBJ1-1	NA	CASSYITLGQTNTEAFF	TGTGCCAGCAGTTATATCACATTGGGACAGACGAACACTGAAGCTTTCTTT
TRBV27	NA	TRBJ2-7	NA	CASSLNPGNEQYF	TGTGCCAGCAGTTTAAATCCAGGGAACGAGCAGTACTTC
TRBV14	NA	TRBJ2-4	once	CASSPRGGGPINIQYF	TGTGCCAGCAGCCCACGAGGGGGAGGGCCGATAAACATTCAGTACTTC
TRBV28	TRBD1	TRBJ1-2	NA	CASSQRDRYRNSGGYTF	TGTGCCAGCAGTCAAAGGGACAGGTACCGAAACTCCGGCGGCTACACCTTC
TRBV5-8	TRBD1	TRBJ2-5	NA	CASSLVYGTGVETQYF	TGTGCCAGCAGCTTGGTGTACGGGACAGGGGTTGAGACCCAGTACTTC
TRBV4-1	NA	TRBJ1-5	NA	CASSQVLPGGQPQHF	TGCGCCAGCAGCCAAGTTCTGCCGGGAGGACAGCCCCAGCATTTT
TRBV6-6	TRBD1	TRBJ2-7	NA	CASSLTGFEQYF	TGTGCCAGCAGTTTGACAGGGTTCGAGCAGTACTTC
TRBV7-3	NA	TRBJ2-5	NA	CASSPARVETQYF	TGTGCCAGCAGCCCCGCCAGGGTGGAGACCCAGTACTTC
TRBV27	NA	TRBJ2-2	NA	CASSLSPFLAKTGELFF	TGTGCCAGCAGTCTTTCCCCCTTCCTAGCGAAGACCGGGGAGCTGTTTTTT
TRBV29-1	NA	TRBJ2-1	NA	CSVVRVNYNEQFF	TGCAGCGTTGTTCGGGTAAACTACAATGAGCAGTTCTTC
TRBV27	NA	TRBJ2-7	NA	CASSLRGDKAYEQYF	TGTGCCAGCAGTTTACGAGGAGATAAGGCCTACGAGCAGTACTTC
TRBV6-1	NA	TRBJ2-4	NA	CASSERGILGNIQYF	TGTGCCAGCAGTGAAAGAGGGATCTTGGGAAACATTCAGTACTTC
TRBV29-1	TRBD1	TRBJ1-6	NA	CSVEDPTGASPLHF	TGCAGCGTTGAAGACCCGACAGGGGCTTCACCCCTCCACTTT
TRBV4-2	NA	TRBJ1-1	NA	CASSQEGARMNTEAFF	TGTGCCAGCAGCCAAGAGGGGGCCCGAATGAACACTGAAGCTTTCTTT
TRBV2	TRBD1	TRBJ1-5	NA	CASSTGQGGQPQHF	TGTGCCAGCAGTACCGGACAGGGGGGCCAGCCCCAGCATTTT
TRBV11-2	TRBD1	TRBJ2-5	NA	CASSVPGTGKETQYF	TGTGCCAGCAGCGTACCCGGGACAGGGAAAGAGACCCAGTACTTC
TRBV6-5	NA	TRBJ1-2	few	CASSYSLDSLYGYTF	TGTGCCAGCAGTTACTCTTTGGACAGCCTCTATGGCTACACCTTC
TRBV9	NA	TRBJ2-3	NA	CASSVTTTRSTDTQYF	TGTGCCAGCAGCGTAACTACGACGCGTAGCACAGATACGCAGTATTTT
TRBV6-1	NA	TRBJ2-7	once	CASTYRGQSYEQYF	TGTGCCAGCACCTACCGTGGGCAGTCCTACGAGCAGTACTTC
TRBV5-5	NA	TRBJ2-1	NA	CASSLAVEQFF	TGTGCCAGCAGCTTGGCAGTGGAGCAGTTCTTC
TRBV27	TRBD1	TRBJ2-3	NA	CASSLGDRGGTQYF	TGTGCCAGCAGTTTAGGTGACAGGGGGGGTACGCAGTATTTT
TRBV6-6	TRBD2	TRBJ2-3	NA	CASSRLAGGPDTQYF	TGTGCCAGCAGTCGACTAGCGGGGGGGCCAGATACGCAGTATTTT
TRBV29-1	TRBD2	TRBJ2-7	NA	CSVDYLAGGQYEQYF	TGCAGCGTTGACTATCTAGCGGGAGGGCAATACGAGCAGTACTTC
TRBV7-9	NA	TRBJ2-7	once	CASSLTDYEQYF	TGTGCCAGCAGCTTAACAGACTACGAGCAGTACTTC
TRBV28	NA	TRBJ2-1	NA	CASSLYRSSYNEQFF	TGTGCCAGCAGTTTATACCGGAGCTCCTACAATGAGCAGTTCTTC
TRBV25-1	NA	TRBJ2-7	NA	CASSEFPSSDSSYEQYF	TGTGCCAGCAGTGAGTTCCCTTCTAGCGACAGCTCCTACGAGCAGTACTTC
TRBV30	TRBD1	TRBJ1-5	NA	CAWSVPGTDNQPQHF	TGTGCCTGGAGTGTACCGGGGACAGACAATCAGCCCCAGCATTTT
TRBV7-9	NA	TRBJ2-5	NA	CASSLTGTQYF	TGTGCCAGCAGCTTAACCGGGACCCAGTACTTC